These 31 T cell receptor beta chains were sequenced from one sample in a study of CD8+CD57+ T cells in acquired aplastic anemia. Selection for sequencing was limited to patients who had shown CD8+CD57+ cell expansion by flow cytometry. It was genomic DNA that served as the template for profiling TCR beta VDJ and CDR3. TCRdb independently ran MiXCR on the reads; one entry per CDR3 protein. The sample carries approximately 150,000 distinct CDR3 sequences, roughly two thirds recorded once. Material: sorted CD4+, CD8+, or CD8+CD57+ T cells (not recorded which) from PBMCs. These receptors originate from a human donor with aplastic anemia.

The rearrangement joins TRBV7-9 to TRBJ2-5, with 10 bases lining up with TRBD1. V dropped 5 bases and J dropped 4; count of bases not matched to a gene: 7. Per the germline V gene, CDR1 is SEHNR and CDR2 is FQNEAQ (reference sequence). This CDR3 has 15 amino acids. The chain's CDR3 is CASSPRDRGGETQYF. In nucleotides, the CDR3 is TGTGCCAGCAGCCCGCGGGACAGGGGAGGAGAGACCCAGTACTTC.

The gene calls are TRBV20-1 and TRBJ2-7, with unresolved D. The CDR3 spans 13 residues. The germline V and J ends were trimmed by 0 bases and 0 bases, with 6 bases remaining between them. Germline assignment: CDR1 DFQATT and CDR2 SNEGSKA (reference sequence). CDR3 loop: CSARDASSYEQYF. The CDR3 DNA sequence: TGCAGTGCTAGAGATGCTAGCTCCTACGAGCAGTACTTC.

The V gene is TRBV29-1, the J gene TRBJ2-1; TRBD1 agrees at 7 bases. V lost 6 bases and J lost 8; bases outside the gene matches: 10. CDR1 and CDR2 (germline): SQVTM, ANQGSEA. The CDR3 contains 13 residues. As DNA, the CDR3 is TGCAGCGTCCGGACAGGTCTAAATCATGAGCAGTTCTTC. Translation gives CSVRTGLNHEQFF.

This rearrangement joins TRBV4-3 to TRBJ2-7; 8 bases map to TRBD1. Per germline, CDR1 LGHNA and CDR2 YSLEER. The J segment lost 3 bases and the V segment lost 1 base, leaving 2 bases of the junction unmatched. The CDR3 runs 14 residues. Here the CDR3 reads CASSQGGQGYEQYF. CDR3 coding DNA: TGCGCCAGCAGCCAAGGAGGACAGGGCTACGAGCAGTACTTC.

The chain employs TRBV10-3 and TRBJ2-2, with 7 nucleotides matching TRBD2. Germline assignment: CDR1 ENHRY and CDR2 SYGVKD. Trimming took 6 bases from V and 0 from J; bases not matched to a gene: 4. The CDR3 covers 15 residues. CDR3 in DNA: TGTGCCATCAGCCCCGGGACTACGAACACCGGGGAGCTGTTTTTT. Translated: CAISPGTTNTGELFF.

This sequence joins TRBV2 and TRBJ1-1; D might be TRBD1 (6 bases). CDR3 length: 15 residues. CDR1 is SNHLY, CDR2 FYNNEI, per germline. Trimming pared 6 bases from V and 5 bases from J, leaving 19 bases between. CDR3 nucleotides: TGTGCCAGCAGCCGATCCACAGGGAGAGGGACTGAAGCTTTCTTT. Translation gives CASSRSTGRGTEAFF.

The CDR3 here is CASSEAGGANVLTF. In DNA, the CDR3 is TGTGCCAGCAGTGAAGCGGGTGGGGCCAACGTCCTGACTTTC. V gene TRBV2 combines with J gene TRBJ2-6; D remains unclear. CDR3 length equals 14 residues. Germline CDR1 is SNHLY and CDR2 is FYNNEI. Deletions cut 0 bases from V and 3 bases from J, with 3 bases between. Full variable domain (outside the CDR3, taken from reference TRBV2 and TRBJ2-6): EPEVTQTPSHQVTQMGQEVILRCVPISNHLYFYWYRQILGQKVEFLVSFYNNEISEKSEIFDDQFSVERPDGSNFTLKIRSTKLEDSAMYFCASSEAGGANVLTFGAGSRLTVL.

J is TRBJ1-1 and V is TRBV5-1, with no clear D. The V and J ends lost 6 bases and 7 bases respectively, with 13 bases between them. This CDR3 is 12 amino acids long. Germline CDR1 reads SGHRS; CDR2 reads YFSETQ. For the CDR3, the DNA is TGCGCCAGCAACCGGGGAGGTGGTGAAGCTTTCTTT. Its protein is CASNRGGGEAFF.

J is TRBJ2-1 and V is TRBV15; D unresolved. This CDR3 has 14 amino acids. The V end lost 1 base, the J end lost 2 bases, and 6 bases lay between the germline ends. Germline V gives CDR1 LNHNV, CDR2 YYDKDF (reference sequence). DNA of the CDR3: TGTGCCACCAGCAGAGCCAGCACCTACAATGAGCAGTTCTTC. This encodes CATSRASTYNEQFF.

The CDR3 bases are TGTGCCACCAGCAGACCATTTCCGGGACAGGACTTCATGAACACTGAAGCTTTCTTT. It yields the protein CATSRPFPGQDFMNTEAFF. The chain links TRBV15 to TRBJ1-1; 8 bases agree with TRBD1. The CDR3 sequence is 19 residues long. Germline values: CDR1 LNHNV, CDR2 YYDKDF (reference sequence). V shed 2 bases, J shed 0 bases, and the junction held 14 bases outside the gene matches.

In nucleotides, the CDR3 is TGTGCCAAAAGGACAGGGGGCCAAGAGACCCAGTACTTC. Translating it yields CAKRTGGQETQYF. This sequence joins TRBV24-1 and TRBJ2-5; 10 bases are shared with TRBD1. This CDR3 contains 13 residues. Germline CDR1 and CDR2: KGHDR and SFDVKD. After removal of 11 bases from V and 1 base from J, the junction contained 3 bases not matched to a gene.

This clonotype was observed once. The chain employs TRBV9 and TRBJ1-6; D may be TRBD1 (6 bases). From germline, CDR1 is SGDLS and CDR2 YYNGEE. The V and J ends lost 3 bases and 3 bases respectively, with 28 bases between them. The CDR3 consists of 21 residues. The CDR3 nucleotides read TGTGCCAGCAGCGAAGGACTAGCGGGGGGCAATGAGCAGTTCTATAATTCACCCCTCCACTTT. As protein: CASSEGLAGGNEQFYNSPLHF.

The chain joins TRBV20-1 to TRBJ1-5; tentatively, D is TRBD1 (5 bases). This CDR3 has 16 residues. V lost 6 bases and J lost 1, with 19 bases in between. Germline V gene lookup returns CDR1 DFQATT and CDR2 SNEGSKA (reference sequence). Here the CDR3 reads CSALREGSRSNQPQHF. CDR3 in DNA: TGCAGTGCGCTGCGTGAGGGGTCGAGGAGCAATCAGCCCCAGCATTTT.

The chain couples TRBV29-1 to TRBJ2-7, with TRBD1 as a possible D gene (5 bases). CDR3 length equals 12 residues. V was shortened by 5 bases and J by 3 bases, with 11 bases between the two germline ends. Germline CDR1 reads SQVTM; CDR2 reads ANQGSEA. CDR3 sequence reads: CSVFLTDYEQYF. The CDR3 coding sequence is TGCAGCGTTTTTTTGACAGACTACGAGCAGTACTTC.

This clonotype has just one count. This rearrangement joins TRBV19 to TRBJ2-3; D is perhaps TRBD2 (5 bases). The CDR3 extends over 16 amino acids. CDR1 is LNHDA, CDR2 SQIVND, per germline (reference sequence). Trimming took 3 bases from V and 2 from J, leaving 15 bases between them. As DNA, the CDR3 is TGTGCCAGTAGTATGGGCGGCGGGTTCCCCACAGATACGCAGTATTTT. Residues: CASSMGGGFPTDTQYF.

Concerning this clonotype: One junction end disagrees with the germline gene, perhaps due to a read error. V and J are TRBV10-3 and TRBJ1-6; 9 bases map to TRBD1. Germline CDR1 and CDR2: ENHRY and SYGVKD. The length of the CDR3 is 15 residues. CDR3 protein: CASSELTGGSSPLHF. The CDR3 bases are TGTGCCAGCAGTGAACTGACAGGGGGAAGTTCACCCCTCCACTTT.

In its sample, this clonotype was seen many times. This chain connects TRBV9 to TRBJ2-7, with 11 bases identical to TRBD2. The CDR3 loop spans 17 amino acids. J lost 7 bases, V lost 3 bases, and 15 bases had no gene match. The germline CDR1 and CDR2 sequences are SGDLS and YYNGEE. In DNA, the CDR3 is TGTGCCAGCAGCGCCACGGGTAGCGGGAGGGCGTCGTGGGAGCAGTACTTC. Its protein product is CASSATGSGRASWEQYF.

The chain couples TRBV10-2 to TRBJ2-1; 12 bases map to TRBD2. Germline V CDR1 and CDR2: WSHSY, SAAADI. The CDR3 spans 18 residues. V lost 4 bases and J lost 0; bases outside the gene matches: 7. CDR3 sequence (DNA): TGCGCCAGCAGTGTTAGGACTAGCGGGGAAAGCTCCTACAATGAGCAGTTCTTC. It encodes CASSVRTSGESSYNEQFF.

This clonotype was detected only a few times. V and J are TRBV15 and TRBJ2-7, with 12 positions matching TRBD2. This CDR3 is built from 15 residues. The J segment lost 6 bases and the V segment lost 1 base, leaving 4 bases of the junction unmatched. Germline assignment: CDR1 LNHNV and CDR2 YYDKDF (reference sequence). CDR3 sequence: CATSRGLAGVFEQYF. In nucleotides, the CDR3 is TGTGCCACCAGCAGAGGACTAGCGGGAGTATTCGAGCAGTACTTC. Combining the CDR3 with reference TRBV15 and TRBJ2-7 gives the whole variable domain DAMVIQNPRYQVTQFGKPVTLSCSQTLNHNVMYWYQQKSSQAPKLLFHYYDKDFNNEADTPDNFQSRRPNTSFCFLDIRSPGLGDTAMYLCATSRGLAGVFEQYFGPGTRLTVT.

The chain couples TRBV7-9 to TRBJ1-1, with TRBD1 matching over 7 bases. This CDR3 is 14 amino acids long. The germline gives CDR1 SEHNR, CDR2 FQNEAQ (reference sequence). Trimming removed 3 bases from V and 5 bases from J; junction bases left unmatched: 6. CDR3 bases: TGTGCCAGCAGCTTCTACCGACAGGGTACTGAAGCTTTCTTT. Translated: CASSFYRQGTEAFF.

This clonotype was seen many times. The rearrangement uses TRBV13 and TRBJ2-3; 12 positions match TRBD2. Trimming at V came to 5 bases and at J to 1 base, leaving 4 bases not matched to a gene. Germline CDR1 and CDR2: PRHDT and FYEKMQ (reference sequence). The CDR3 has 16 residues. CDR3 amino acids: CASSGRLAGGTDTQYF. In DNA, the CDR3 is TGTGCCAGCAGCGGGCGACTAGCGGGAGGCACAGATACGCAGTATTTT.

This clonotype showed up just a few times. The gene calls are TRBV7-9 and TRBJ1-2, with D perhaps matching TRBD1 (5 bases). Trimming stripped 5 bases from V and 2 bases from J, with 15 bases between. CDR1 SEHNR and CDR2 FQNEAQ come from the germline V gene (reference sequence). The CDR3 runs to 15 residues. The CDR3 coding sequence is TGTGCCAGCAGCGAAAACACCGGGACCAACTATGGCTACACCTTC. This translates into CASSENTGTNYGYTF. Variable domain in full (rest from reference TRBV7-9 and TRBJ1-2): DTGVSQNPRHKITKRGQNVTFRCDPISEHNRLYWYRQTLGQGPEFLTYFQNEAQLEKSRLLSDRFSAERPKGSFSTLEIQRTEQGDSAMYLCASSENTGTNYGYTFGSGTRLTVV.

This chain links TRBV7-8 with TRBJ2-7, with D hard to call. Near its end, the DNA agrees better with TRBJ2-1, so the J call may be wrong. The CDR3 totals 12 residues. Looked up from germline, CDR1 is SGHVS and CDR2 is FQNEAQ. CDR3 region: CASSPHSNEQFF. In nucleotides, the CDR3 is TGTGCCAGCAGCCCCCACAGCAATGAGCAGTTCTTC.

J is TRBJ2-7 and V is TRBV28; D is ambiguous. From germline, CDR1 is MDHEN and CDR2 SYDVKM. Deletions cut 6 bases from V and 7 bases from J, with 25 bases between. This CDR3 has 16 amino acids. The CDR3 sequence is CASSGPKTPLVGEQYF. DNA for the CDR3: TGTGCCAGCAGCGGACCTAAGACCCCGCTAGTGGGGGAGCAGTACTTC.

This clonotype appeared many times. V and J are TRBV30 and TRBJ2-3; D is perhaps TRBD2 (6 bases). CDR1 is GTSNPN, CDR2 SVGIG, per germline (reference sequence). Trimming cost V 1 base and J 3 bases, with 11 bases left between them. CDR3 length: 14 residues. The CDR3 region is CAWSGQSGTDTQYF. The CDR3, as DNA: TGTGCCTGGAGTGGCCAAAGCGGGACAGATACGCAGTATTTT.

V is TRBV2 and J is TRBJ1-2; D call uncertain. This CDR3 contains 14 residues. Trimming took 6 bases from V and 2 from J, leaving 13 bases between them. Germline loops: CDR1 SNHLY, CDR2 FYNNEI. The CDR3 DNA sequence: TGTGCCAGCAGCCCTAACGGGCTCAACTATGGCTACACCTTC. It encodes CASSPNGLNYGYTF.

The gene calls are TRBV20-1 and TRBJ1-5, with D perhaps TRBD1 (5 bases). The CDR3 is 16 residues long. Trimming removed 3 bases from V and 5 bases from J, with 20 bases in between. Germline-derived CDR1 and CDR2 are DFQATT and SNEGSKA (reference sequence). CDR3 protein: CSASRSGGAEDQPQHF. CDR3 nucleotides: TGCAGTGCTAGCCGGTCGGGAGGGGCGGAAGATCAGCCCCAGCATTTT.

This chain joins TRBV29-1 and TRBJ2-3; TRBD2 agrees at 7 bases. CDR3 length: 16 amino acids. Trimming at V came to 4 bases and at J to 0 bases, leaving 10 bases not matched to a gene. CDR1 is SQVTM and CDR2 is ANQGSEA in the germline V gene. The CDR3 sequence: CSVVGSAGVSTDTQYF. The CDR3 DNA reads TGCAGCGTTGTTGGGTCGGCGGGAGTTAGCACAGATACGCAGTATTTT.

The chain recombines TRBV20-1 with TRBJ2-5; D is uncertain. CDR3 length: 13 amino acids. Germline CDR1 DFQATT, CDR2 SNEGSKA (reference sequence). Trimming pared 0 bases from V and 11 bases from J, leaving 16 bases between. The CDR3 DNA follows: TGCAGTGCTAGAGATCAGGTCACCTATGAGCAGTACTTC. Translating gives CSARDQVTYEQYF.

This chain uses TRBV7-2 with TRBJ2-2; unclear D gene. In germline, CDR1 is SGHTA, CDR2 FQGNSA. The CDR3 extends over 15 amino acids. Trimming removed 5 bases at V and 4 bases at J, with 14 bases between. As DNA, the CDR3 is TGTGCCAGCAGCCACCTGGGCCCTAGCACCGGGGAGCTGTTTTTT. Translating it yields CASSHLGPSTGELFF.

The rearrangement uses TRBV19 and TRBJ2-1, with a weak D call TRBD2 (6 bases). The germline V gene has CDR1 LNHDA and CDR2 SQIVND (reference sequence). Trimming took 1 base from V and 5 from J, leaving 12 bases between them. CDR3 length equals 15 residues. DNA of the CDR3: TGTGCCAGTAGTATAGTTGACGGGAGTCACAATGAGCAGTTCTTC. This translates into CASSIVDGSHNEQFF.